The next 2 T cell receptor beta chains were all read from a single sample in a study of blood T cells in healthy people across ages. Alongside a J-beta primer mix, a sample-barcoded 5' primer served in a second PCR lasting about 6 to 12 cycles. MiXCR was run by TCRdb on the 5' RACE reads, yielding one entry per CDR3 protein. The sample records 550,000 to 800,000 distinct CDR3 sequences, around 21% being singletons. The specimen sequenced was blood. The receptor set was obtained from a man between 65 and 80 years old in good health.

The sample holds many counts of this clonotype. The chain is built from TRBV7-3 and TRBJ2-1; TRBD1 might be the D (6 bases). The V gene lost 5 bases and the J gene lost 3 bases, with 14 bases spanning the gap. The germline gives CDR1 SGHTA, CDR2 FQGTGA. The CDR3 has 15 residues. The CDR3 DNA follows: TGTGCCAGCAGCCTACACGGGGACATCTACAATGAGCAGTTCTTC. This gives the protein CASSLHGDIYNEQFF.

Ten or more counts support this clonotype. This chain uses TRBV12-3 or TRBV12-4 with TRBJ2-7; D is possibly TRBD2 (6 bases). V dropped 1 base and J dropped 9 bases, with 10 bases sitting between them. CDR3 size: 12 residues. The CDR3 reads CASSLVGTWQYF. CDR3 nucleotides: TGTGCCAGCAGTTTAGTCGGGACTTGGCAGTACTTC.